A selection of T cell receptor beta chains follows, all from one sample in a study of OX40 agonist ivuxolimab in advanced cancers. The repertoire was sequenced with immunoSEQ multiplex PCR; TCRdb's copy has only in-frame clones and lacks some. The table shows fewer than 25,000 clones, with roughly 82% occurring only once. The specimen comprised CD4+ or CD8+ T cells sorted from blood, sampled in a trial of the OX40 agonist ivuxolimab. The receptor source for this set is an adult with an advanced solid tumor such as melanoma, head and neck, liver or kidney cancer. Both conserved end residues are part of each CDR3. The D gene is left open where the match is weak. Clone size is not always given. Where it is, it says once, few, many or a class for expanded clones.

abundance: once; j_gene: TRBJ1-4; v_gene: TRBV4-1; d_gene: NA; CDR3aa: CASSQDLAATNEKLFF; CDR3nt: TGCGCCAGCAGCCAAGATCTGGCGGCAACTAATGAAAAACTGTTTTTT
abundance: NA; j_gene: TRBJ2-1; v_gene: TRBV5-1; d_gene: NA; CDR3aa: CASSLVVNVDEQFF; CDR3nt: TGCGCCAGCAGCTTGGTGGTTAACGTCGATGAGCAGTTCTTC
abundance: NA; j_gene: TRBJ2-1; v_gene: TRBV5-1; d_gene: NA; CDR3aa: CASSLVPGNEQFF; CDR3nt: TGCGCCAGCAGCTTGGTGCCTGGCAATGAGCAGTTCTTC
abundance: NA; j_gene: TRBJ2-1; v_gene: TRBV6-5; d_gene: NA; CDR3aa: CASTLYNEQFF; CDR3nt: TGTGCCAGCACCCTCTACAATGAGCAGTTCTTC
abundance: NA; j_gene: TRBJ1-3; v_gene: TRBV4-3; d_gene: NA; CDR3aa: CASSQVEGTGNTIYF; CDR3nt: TGCGCCAGCAGCCAAGTGGAGGGTACTGGAAACACCATATATTTT
abundance: NA; j_gene: TRBJ2-2; v_gene: TRBV19; d_gene: NA; CDR3aa: CASSISGSSTGELFF; CDR3nt: TGTGCCAGTAGTATTAGCGGTAGCTCCACCGGGGAGCTGTTTTTT
abundance: NA; j_gene: TRBJ2-7; v_gene: TRBV10-3; d_gene: NA; CDR3aa: CAISGGSDYEQYF; CDR3nt: TGTGCCATCAGTGGTGGTAGTGACTACGAGCAGTACTTC
abundance: NA; j_gene: TRBJ2-7; v_gene: TRBV7-2; d_gene: TRBD2; CDR3aa: CASSPLGTSGGRAYEQYF; CDR3nt: TGTGCCAGCAGCCCACTGGGGACTAGCGGGGGGAGGGCCTACGAGCAGTACTTC
abundance: NA; j_gene: TRBJ2-5; v_gene: TRBV4-3; d_gene: NA; CDR3aa: CASSQEISVWAGETQYF; CDR3nt: TGCGCCAGCAGCCAAGAAATAAGTGTCTGGGCGGGAGAGACCCAGTACTTC
abundance: NA; j_gene: TRBJ2-7; v_gene: TRBV21-1; d_gene: NA; CDR3aa: CASSKGDSRGSSYEQYF; CDR3nt: TGTGCCAGCAGCAAAGGGGACTCCAGGGGGAGCTCCTACGAGCAGTACTTC
abundance: NA; j_gene: TRBJ2-7; v_gene: TRBV5-1; d_gene: NA; CDR3aa: CASSLGGGPTYEQYF; CDR3nt: TGCGCCAGCAGCTTGGGAGGGGGGCCTACCTACGAGCAGTACTTC
abundance: NA; j_gene: TRBJ2-1; v_gene: TRBV4-1; d_gene: NA; CDR3aa: CASSLRGASGGSYNEQFF; CDR3nt: TGCGCCAGCAGCCTCAGGGGGGCCAGCGGGGGATCCTACAATGAGCAGTTCTTC
abundance: NA; j_gene: TRBJ1-6; v_gene: TRBV30; d_gene: NA; CDR3aa: CAWSLWTPMPKYNSPLHF; CDR3nt: TGTGCCTGGAGTCTTTGGACCCCAATGCCCAAGTATAATTCACCCCTCCACTTT
abundance: few; j_gene: TRBJ2-7; v_gene: TRBV7-8; d_gene: NA; CDR3aa: CASSLVGTLGHEQYF; CDR3nt: TGTGCCAGCAGCTTAGTGGGGACACTGGGCCACGAGCAGTACTTC
abundance: medium-sized; j_gene: TRBJ2-1; v_gene: TRBV29-1; d_gene: NA; CDR3aa: CSVESPSTYNEQFF; CDR3nt: TGCAGCGTTGAATCTCCCTCCACCTACAATGAGCAGTTCTTC
abundance: NA; j_gene: TRBJ1-6; v_gene: TRBV4-1; d_gene: NA; CDR3aa: CASSPKQGSPLHF; CDR3nt: TGCGCCAGCAGCCCGAAACAGGGATCACCCCTCCACTTT
abundance: NA; j_gene: TRBJ2-7; v_gene: TRBV7-9; d_gene: NA; CDR3aa: CASSSGPGAEQYF; CDR3nt: TGTGCCAGCAGCTCAGGTCCGGGTGCCGAGCAGTACTTC
abundance: medium-sized; j_gene: TRBJ1-6; v_gene: TRBV30; d_gene: NA; CDR3aa: CAGGGTNSPLHF; CDR3nt: TGTGCTGGAGGGGGTACGAATTCACCCCTCCACTTT
abundance: medium-sized; j_gene: TRBJ2-3; v_gene: TRBV9; d_gene: NA; CDR3aa: CASSSTSQGFGDTQYF; CDR3nt: TGTGCCAGCAGCTCAACCTCTCAGGGGTTTGGAGATACGCAGTATTTT
abundance: NA; j_gene: TRBJ2-1; v_gene: TRBV29-1; d_gene: NA; CDR3aa: CSVVASLDEQFF; CDR3nt: TGCAGCGTTGTTGCTAGTCTCGATGAGCAGTTCTTC
abundance: medium-sized; j_gene: TRBJ1-3; v_gene: TRBV9; d_gene: NA; CDR3aa: CASNVGGPSSGNTIYF; CDR3nt: TGTGCCAGCAACGTAGGGGGGCCGAGCTCTGGAAACACCATATATTTT
abundance: NA; j_gene: TRBJ2-5; v_gene: TRBV10-3; d_gene: TRBD1; CDR3aa: CAISRQGAEETQYF; CDR3nt: TGTGCCATCAGTAGACAGGGGGCGGAGGAGACCCAGTACTTC
abundance: NA; j_gene: TRBJ2-5; v_gene: TRBV6-5; d_gene: TRBD2; CDR3aa: CASSPWTSGGETQYF; CDR3nt: TGTGCCAGCAGTCCGTGGACTAGCGGGGGGGAGACCCAGTACTTC
abundance: NA; j_gene: TRBJ1-2; v_gene: TRBV6-5; d_gene: TRBD1; CDR3aa: CASSYGAGGSGGYTF; CDR3nt: TGTGCCAGCAGTTACGGGGCAGGGGGCTCTGGTGGCTACACCTTC
abundance: NA; j_gene: TRBJ2-7; v_gene: TRBV5-6; d_gene: NA; CDR3aa: CASVGTDSYEQYF; CDR3nt: TGTGCCAGCGTGGGGACGGACTCCTACGAGCAGTACTTC
abundance: once; j_gene: TRBJ2-1; v_gene: TRBV7-6; d_gene: TRBD1; CDR3aa: CASSLGPTGGSYNEQFF; CDR3nt: TGTGCCAGCAGCTTAGGGCCGACAGGGGGCTCCTACAATGAGCAGTTCTTC
abundance: NA; j_gene: TRBJ2-4; v_gene: TRBV6-5; d_gene: NA; CDR3aa: CATRGLKNIQYF; CDR3nt: TGTGCCACCCGGGGCCTCAAAAACATTCAGTACTTC
abundance: NA; j_gene: TRBJ2-3; v_gene: TRBV9; d_gene: NA; CDR3aa: CASSVGEGRSADTQYF; CDR3nt: TGTGCCAGCAGCGTAGGTGAGGGTAGAAGCGCAGATACGCAGTATTTT
abundance: NA; j_gene: TRBJ2-7; v_gene: TRBV5-8; d_gene: NA; CDR3aa: CASSYWATTYEQYF; CDR3nt: TGTGCCAGCAGCTACTGGGCTACGACCTACGAGCAGTACTTC
abundance: NA; j_gene: TRBJ2-7; v_gene: TRBV6-1; d_gene: TRBD1; CDR3aa: CASRQGQDSSYEQYF; CDR3nt: TGTGCCAGCAGACAAGGACAGGACAGCTCCTACGAGCAGTACTTC
abundance: once; j_gene: TRBJ2-2; v_gene: TRBV4-3; d_gene: NA; CDR3aa: CASSQVGRFTGELFF; CDR3nt: TGCGCCAGCAGCCAAGTAGGACGGTTCACCGGGGAGCTGTTTTTT